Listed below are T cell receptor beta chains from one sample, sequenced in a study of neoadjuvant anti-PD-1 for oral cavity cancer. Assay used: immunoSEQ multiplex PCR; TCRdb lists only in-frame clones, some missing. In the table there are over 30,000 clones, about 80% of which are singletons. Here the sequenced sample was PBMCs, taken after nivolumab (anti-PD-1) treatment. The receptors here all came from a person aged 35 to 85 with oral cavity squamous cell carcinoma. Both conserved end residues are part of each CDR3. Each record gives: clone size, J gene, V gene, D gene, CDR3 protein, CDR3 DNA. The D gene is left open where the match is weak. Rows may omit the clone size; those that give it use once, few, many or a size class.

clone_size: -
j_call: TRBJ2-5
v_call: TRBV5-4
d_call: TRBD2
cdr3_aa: CASSSPGEGETQYF
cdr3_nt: TGTGCCAGCAGCTCCCCGGGGGAGGGAGAGACCCAGTACTTC

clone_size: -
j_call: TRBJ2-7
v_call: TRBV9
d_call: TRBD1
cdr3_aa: CASSPSHRGGEQYF
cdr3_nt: TGTGCCAGCAGCCCTAGCCACAGGGGTGGCGAGCAGTACTTC

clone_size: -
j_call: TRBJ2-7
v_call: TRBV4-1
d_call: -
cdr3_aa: CASSRGDSYEQYF
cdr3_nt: TGCGCCAGCAGCCGGGGGGATTCCTACGAGCAGTACTTC

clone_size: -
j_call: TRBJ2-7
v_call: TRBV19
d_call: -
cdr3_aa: CASSTAASELSYEQYF
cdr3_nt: TGTGCCAGTAGTACGGCGGCGTCAGAACTCTCCTACGAGCAGTACTTC

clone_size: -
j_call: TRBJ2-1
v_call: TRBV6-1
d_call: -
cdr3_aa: CASSRDSNSYNEQFF
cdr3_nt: TGTGCCAGCAGCCGGGACTCGAACTCCTACAATGAGCAGTTCTTC

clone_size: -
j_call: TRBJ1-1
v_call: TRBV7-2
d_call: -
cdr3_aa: CASSPGRGGTEAFF
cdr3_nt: TGTGCCAGCAGCCCTGGGAGGGGCGGGACTGAAGCTTTCTTT

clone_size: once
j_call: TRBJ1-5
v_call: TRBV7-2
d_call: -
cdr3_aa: CASSLGRNNQPQHF
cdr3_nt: TGTGCCAGCAGCTTGGGGCGGAACAATCAGCCCCAGCATTTT

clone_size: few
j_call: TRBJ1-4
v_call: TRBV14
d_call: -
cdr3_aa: CASSQERLGSTNEKLFF
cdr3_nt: TGTGCCAGCAGCCAAGAGAGGCTGGGGTCAACTAATGAAAAACTGTTTTTT

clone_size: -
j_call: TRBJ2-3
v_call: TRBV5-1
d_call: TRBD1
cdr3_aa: CASSIGQGRDTQYF
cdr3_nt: TGCGCCAGCAGCATCGGACAGGGGAGGGATACGCAGTATTTT

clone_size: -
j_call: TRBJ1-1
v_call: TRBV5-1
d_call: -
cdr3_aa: CASRLDGERTEAFF
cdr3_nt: TGCGCCAGCAGGCTTGATGGGGAGCGCACTGAAGCTTTCTTT

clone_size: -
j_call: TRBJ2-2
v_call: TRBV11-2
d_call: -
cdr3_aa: CASSLGWGSANTGELFF
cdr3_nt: TGTGCCAGCAGCTTAGGCTGGGGATCGGCGAACACCGGGGAGCTGTTTTTT

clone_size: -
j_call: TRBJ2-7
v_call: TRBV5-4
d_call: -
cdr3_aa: CASSLDGYEQYF
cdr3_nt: TGTGCCAGCAGCTTGGATGGATACGAGCAGTACTTC

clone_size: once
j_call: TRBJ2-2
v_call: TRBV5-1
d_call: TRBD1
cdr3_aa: CASSPHFIYRGRDTGELFF
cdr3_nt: TGCGCCAGCAGCCCACATTTTATTTACAGGGGGCGGGACACCGGGGAGCTGTTTTTT

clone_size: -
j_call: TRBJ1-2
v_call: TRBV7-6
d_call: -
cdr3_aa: CASSPEPGSENRYGYTF
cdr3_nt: TGTGCCAGCAGCCCCGAGCCGGGTTCGGAGAACCGCTATGGCTACACCTTC

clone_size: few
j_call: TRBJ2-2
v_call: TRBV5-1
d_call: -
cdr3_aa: CASLDTANTGELFF
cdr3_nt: TGCGCCAGCCTTGATACGGCGAACACCGGGGAGCTGTTTTTT

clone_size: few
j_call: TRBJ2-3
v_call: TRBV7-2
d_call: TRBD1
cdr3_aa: CASSKRQGAKTDTQYF
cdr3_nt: TGTGCCAGCAGCAAGAGACAGGGGGCGAAAACAGATACGCAGTATTTT

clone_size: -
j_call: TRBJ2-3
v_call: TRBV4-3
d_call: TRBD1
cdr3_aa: CASSQEDRGDTDTQYF
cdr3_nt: TGCGCCAGCAGCCAAGAAGACAGGGGGGACACAGATACGCAGTATTTT

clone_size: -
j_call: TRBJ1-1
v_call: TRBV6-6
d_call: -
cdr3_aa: CASSYLNTEAFF
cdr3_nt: TGTGCCAGCAGTTACCTCAACACTGAAGCTTTCTTT

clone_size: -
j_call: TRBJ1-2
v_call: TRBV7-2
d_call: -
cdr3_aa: CASSLMGWNYGYTF
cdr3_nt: TGTGCCAGCAGCTTGATGGGGTGGAACTATGGCTACACCTTC

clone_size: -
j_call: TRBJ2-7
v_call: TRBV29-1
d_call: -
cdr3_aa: CSAGREWAEQYF
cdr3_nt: TGCAGCGCCGGCAGGGAATGGGCCGAGCAGTACTTC

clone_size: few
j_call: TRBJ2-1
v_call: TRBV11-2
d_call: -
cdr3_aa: CASSLGYQANEQFF
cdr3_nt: TGTGCCAGCAGCTTAGGGTACCAGGCCAATGAGCAGTTCTTC

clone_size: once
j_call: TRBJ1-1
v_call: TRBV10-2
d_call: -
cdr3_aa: CASTVGRNTEAFF
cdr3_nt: TGCGCCAGCACCGTCGGCAGGAACACTGAAGCTTTCTTT

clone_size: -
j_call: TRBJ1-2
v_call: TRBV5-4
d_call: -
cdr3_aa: CASSSLWGSYGYTF
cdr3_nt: TGTGCCAGCAGCTCCCTGTGGGGCTCCTATGGCTACACCTTC

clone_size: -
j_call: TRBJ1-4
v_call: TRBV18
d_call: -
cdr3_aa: CASSPAGSTNEKLFF
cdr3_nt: TGTGCCAGCTCACCCGCCGGGTCAACTAATGAAAAACTGTTTTTT

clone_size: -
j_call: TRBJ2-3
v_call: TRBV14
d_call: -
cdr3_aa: CASSQELGLNTQYF
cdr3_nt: TGTGCCAGCAGCCAAGAGCTGGGGTTAAATACGCAGTATTTT

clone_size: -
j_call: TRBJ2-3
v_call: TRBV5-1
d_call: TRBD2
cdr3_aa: CASTPLAGGPDTQYF
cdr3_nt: TGCGCCAGCACCCCCCTAGCGGGGGGGCCAGATACGCAGTATTTT

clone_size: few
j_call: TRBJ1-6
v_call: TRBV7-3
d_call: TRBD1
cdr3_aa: CASSLSGTGVSPLHF
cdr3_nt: TGTGCCAGCAGCTTATCCGGGACAGGGGTTTCACCCCTCCACTTT

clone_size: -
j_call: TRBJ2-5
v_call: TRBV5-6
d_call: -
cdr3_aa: CASSLALETQYF
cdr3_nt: TGTGCCAGCAGCTTGGCCTTAGAGACCCAGTACTTC

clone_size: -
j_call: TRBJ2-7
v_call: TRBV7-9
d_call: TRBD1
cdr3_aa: CASSPRTGGRRSYEQYF
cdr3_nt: TGTGCCAGCAGCCCACGGACAGGGGGAAGGAGATCCTACGAGCAGTACTTC

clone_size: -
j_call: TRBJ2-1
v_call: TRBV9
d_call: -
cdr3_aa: CASSAQSGSSYNEQFF
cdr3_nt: TGTGCCAGCAGCGCACAGAGCGGTAGCTCCTACAATGAGCAGTTCTTC

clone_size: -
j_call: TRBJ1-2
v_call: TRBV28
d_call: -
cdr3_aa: CASSSPRGYTF
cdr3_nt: TGTGCCAGCAGTTCTCCGAGAGGCTACACCTTC

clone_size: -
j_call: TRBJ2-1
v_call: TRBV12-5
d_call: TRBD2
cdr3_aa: CASGLVQPGTTYNEQFF
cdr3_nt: TGTGCTAGTGGTTTGGTTCAACCCGGGACTACCTACAATGAGCAGTTCTTC

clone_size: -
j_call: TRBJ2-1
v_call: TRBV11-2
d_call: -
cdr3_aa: CASSLEGIFDNEQFF
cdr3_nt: TGTGCCAGCAGCTTAGAGGGGATTTTCGACAATGAGCAGTTCTTC

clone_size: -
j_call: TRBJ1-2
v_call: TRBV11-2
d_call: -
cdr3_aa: CASSLVAGGGGYTF
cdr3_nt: TGTGCCAGCAGCTTAGTAGCGGGGGGCGGTGGCTACACCTTC

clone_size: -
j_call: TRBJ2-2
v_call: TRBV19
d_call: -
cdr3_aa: CASSSPWDDGGLTYINTGELFF
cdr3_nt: TGTGCCAGTAGTTCACCTTGGGACGACGGGGGCCTCACTTATATAAACACCGGGGAGCTGTTTTTT

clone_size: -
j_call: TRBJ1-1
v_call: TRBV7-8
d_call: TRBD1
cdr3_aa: CASNGQGMSTEAFF
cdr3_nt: TGTGCCAGCAACGGACAGGGGATGAGCACTGAAGCTTTCTTT

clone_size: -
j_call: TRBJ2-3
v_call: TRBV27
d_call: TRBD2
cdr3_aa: CASSTGGVIDTQYF
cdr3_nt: TGTGCCAGCAGTACGGGGGGGGTAATAGATACGCAGTATTTT

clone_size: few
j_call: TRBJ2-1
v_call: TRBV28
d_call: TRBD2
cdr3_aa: CASSRWVGLAGGDNEQFF
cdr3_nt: TGTGCCAGCAGCCGCTGGGTTGGCCTAGCGGGGGGAGACAATGAGCAGTTCTTC

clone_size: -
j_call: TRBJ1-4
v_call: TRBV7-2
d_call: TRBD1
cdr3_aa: CASSFRQGGGEKLFF
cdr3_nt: TGTGCCAGCAGCTTTAGACAGGGAGGGGGAGAAAAACTGTTTTTT

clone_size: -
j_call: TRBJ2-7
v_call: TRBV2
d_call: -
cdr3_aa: CASSALESLEQYF
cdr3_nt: TGTGCCAGCAGTGCGCTAGAATCGTTGGAGCAGTACTTC

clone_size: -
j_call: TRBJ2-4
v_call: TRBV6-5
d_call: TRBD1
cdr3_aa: CASSYSRTGVNIQYF
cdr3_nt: TGTGCCAGCAGTTACTCCCGGACAGGGGTAAACATTCAGTACTTC

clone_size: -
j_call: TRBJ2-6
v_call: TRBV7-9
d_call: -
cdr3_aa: CASSFFGANVLTF
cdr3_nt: TGTGCCAGCAGTTTCTTCGGGGCCAACGTCCTGACTTTC

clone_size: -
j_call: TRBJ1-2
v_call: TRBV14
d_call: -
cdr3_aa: CASSQDFGAGRGSGYTF
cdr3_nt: TGTGCCAGCAGCCAAGACTTTGGCGCGGGACGGGGTTCTGGCTACACCTTC

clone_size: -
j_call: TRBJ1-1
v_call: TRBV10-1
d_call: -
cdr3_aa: CASSGSTALPEAFF
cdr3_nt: TGCGCCAGCAGTGGTTCGACAGCTCTCCCTGAAGCTTTCTTT

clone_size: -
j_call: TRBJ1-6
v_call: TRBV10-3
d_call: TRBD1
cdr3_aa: CAISPNGQGVNSPLHF
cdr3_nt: TGTGCCATCAGCCCCAACGGACAGGGGGTAAATTCACCCCTCCACTTT

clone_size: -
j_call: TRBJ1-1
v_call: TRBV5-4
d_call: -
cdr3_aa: CASSLEPRDTEAFF
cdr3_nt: TGTGCCAGCAGCTTGGAACCACGGGACACTGAAGCTTTCTTT